The 29 T cell receptor beta chains below were found in one sample sequenced in a study of response to subunit inactivated influenza vaccine (dated by TCRdb to 2016 to 2019). Library method: RT-PCR. TCRdb records Illumina HiSeq 2500 as the sequencer. TCRdb's own reprocessing of the public reads used fastp at Q25 and MiXCR and kept productive beta chains. Rows are unified per CDR3 protein, each entry keeping the most common DNA and genes. The sample records 650,000 or so distinct CDR3 sequences, 12% to 15% of which are singletons. The ten largest clonotypes hold 7.5% to 8% of the sample. Here the sequenced sample was PBMCs from blood, taken around 15 days before vaccination. These receptors were obtained from a man in his fifties or sixties who received an inactivated influenza vaccine. Donor details come from another sample of the same person, matched by shared clones.

This clonotype was counted only a few times. The V and J genes are TRBV20-1 and TRBJ2-7, with 14 bases lining up with TRBD2. The CDR3 covers 13 residues. J lost 7 bases, V lost 6 bases, and 5 bases had no gene match. CDR1 DFQATT and CDR2 SNEGSKA come from the germline V gene (reference sequence). The CDR3 DNA is TGCAGTGCGGGACTAGCGGGGGCGTCGGAGCAGTACTTC. This translates into CSAGLAGASEQYF.

The chain is built from TRBV12-3 or TRBV12-4 and TRBJ2-7; 7 bases line up with TRBD1. V lost 0 bases to trimming and J lost 4 bases; unmatched junction nucleotides: 6. The CDR3 consists of 15 residues. The DNA for the CDR3 is TGTGCCAGCAGTTTAGCGTGGGACAGCTTTTACGAGCAGTACTTC. Protein sequence: CASSLAWDSFYEQYF.

The J gene is TRBJ2-5, the V gene TRBV6-1; 7 bases fit TRBD2. Losses at the gene ends were 7 bases for V and 7 bases for J; bases not matched to a gene: 9. The germline gives CDR1 MNHNS, CDR2 SASEGT. The CDR3 loop spans 13 amino acids. The CDR3 loop is CASTTAGFGTQYF. The DNA of the CDR3 is TGTGCCAGCACCACAGCGGGGTTCGGGACCCAGTACTTC.

V and J are TRBV5-1 and TRBJ2-6; no clear D gene. This CDR3 is 15 amino acids long. Trimming shortened V by 0 bases and J by 4 bases, and 8 bases separated the two germline ends. Germline V gives CDR1 SGHRS, CDR2 YFSETQ. CDR3 in DNA: TGCGCCAGCAGCTTGGTTATTACCGGGGCCAACGTCCTGACTTTC. It encodes CASSLVITGANVLTF.

This clonotype was recorded a few times. The chain carries TRBV12-3 or TRBV12-4 and TRBJ1-1; D is unclear. Deletions cut 8 bases from V and 1 base from J, with 11 bases between. The CDR3 has 13 residues. The CDR3 loop reads CASYRRTNTEAFF. The CDR3 nucleotides read TGTGCCAGCTATCGACGAACGAACACTGAAGCTTTCTTT.

Only a few counts were recorded for this clonotype. This rearrangement joins TRBV20-1 to TRBJ2-7, with 7 bases identical to TRBD2. This CDR3 has 15 amino acids. Unmatched junction bases numbered 16, after V lost 6 bases and J lost 5 bases. The germline gives CDR1 DFQATT, CDR2 SNEGSKA (reference sequence). In nucleotides, the CDR3 is TGCAGTGCCGTCCGTTCAAGCGGGACGACGGACGAGCAGTACTTC. Its translation: CSAVRSSGTTDEQYF.

A few counts support this clonotype. The chain uses TRBV7-2 and TRBJ2-7, with a tentative D call TRBD2 (5 bases). Trimming left V 4 bases short and J 5 bases short, with 21 bases between. Per the germline V gene, CDR1 is SGHTA and CDR2 is FQGNSA. The CDR3 loop spans 16 amino acids. Here the CDR3 reads CASSSPGRAARNEQYF. The CDR3 DNA is TGTGCCAGCAGCTCCCCAGGTAGAGCGGCGCGAAACGAGCAGTACTTC.

In this sample, this clonotype turned up a few times. V and J are TRBV6-5 and TRBJ1-2; D unresolved. The CDR3 extends over 17 amino acids. Germline CDR1 MNHEY, CDR2 SVGAGI. Trimming shortened V by 0 bases and J by 6 bases, and 20 bases separated the two germline ends. CDR3: CASSYSNAYRLSNGYTF. The CDR3 DNA follows: TGTGCCAGCAGTTACTCGAACGCTTATAGGTTGTCTAATGGCTACACCTTC.

This clonotype was counted a few times. The rearrangement uses TRBV5-4 and TRBJ2-1; the match to TRBD2 covers 10 bases. The V segment lost 7 bases and the J segment 11 bases; nucleotides outside the gene matches: 15. Germline V lookup: CDR1 SGHNT, CDR2 YYREEE (reference sequence). The CDR3 loop spans 15 amino acids. The CDR3 DNA reads as TGTGCCAGCGGCACCCAGCGGGAGGGCCTGAAAAAGCAGTTCTTC. This codes for CASGTQREGLKKQFF.

This clonotype has only a few counts. The rearrangement links TRBV7-2 to TRBJ2-1; perhaps TRBD2 as D (6 bases). Germline V gene data show CDR1 as SGHTA and CDR2 as FQGNSA. The CDR3 length is 15 residues. Trimming removed 3 bases from V and 5 bases from J, with 14 bases in between. The CDR3 DNA follows: TGTGCCAGCAGCTTTGCGGGGACTTCCGACAATGAGCAGTTCTTC. It translates to CASSFAGTSDNEQFF.

The V and J genes are TRBV21-1 and TRBJ2-1; the listed D gene, TRBD2, was not tested against the DNA. TRBV21-1 represents a pseudogene. The CDR3 contains 16 residues. This chain's CDR3 is CASSKVGGRAGNEQFF. The CDR3 DNA reads as TGTGCCAGCAGCAAAGTTGGCGGGAGGGCCGGAAATGAGCAGTTCTTC.

Turning to this clonotype: Its ends do not fully match the called genes, so a read error is possible. The J gene is TRBJ1-5, the V gene TRBV7-7; TRBD1 aligns across 8 bases. Germline-derived CDR1 and CDR2 are SSHAT and FNYEAQ (reference sequence). The CDR3 consists of 15 residues. In DNA, the CDR3 is TGTGCTAGCAGCTCCGGACAGGGTCAGCATCAGCCCCAGCATTTT. Translating gives CASSSGQGQHQPQHF.

This clonotype has a handful of counts. The V call is TRBV6-2 or TRBV6-3, the J call TRBJ1-2; TRBD1 matches 9 bases. The CDR3 is made up of 13 amino acids. The V and J ends lost 6 bases and 4 bases, in that order; junction bases with no gene match: 3. Germline CDR1 and CDR2: MNHEY and SVGEGT. As DNA, the CDR3 is TGTGCCAGCAGCACAGGGGGCGGCTATGGCTACACCTTC. It yields the protein CASSTGGGYGYTF.

This clonotype appeared many times. This chain uses TRBV29-1 with TRBJ2-1, with 7 bases identical to TRBD2. The trim removed 6 bases at V and 4 bases at J, leaving 15 bases unmatched. Germline CDR1 and CDR2: SQVTM and ANQGSEA. The CDR3 length is 16 residues. The CDR3 nucleotides read TGCAGCGTCCGAAGGTCCAGCGGCGGGAGATACAATGAGCAGTTCTTC. This sequence encodes CSVRRSSGGRYNEQFF.

In its sample, this clonotype was seen many times. This rearrangement joins TRBV20-1 to TRBJ1-6; 7 nucleotides match TRBD1. Germline V lookup: CDR1 DFQATT, CDR2 SNEGSKA (reference sequence). J was trimmed by 7 bases and V by 5 bases; bases with no gene match: 11. The CDR3 runs 15 residues. CDR3 amino acids: CSAARTAGGNSPLHF. The CDR3 region has the DNA TGCAGTGCTGCCAGGACGGCAGGGGGAAATTCACCCCTCCACTTT.

This clonotype showed up just a few times. This chain connects TRBV5-1 to TRBJ2-7; D not certain. With 7 bases removed from V and 4 bases from J, the gap between germline ends came to 21 bases. The length of the CDR3 is 15 residues. Germline lookup yields CDR1 SGHRS and CDR2 YFSETQ. CDR3 sequence reads: CASGQGILGSYEQYF. DNA of the CDR3: TGCGCCAGCGGTCAAGGTATTTTGGGCTCTTACGAGCAGTACTTC.

This clonotype was counted only a few times. This chain uses TRBV5-1 with TRBJ2-3, with 10 bases fitting TRBD1. CDR1 and CDR2 from the germline V gene are SGHRS and YFSETQ. This CDR3 is 20 amino acids long. Germline trimming cut 0 bases from V and 3 bases from J; bases unmatched to any gene: 16. The CDR3 region is CASSLERQGAGWVRTDTQYF. CDR3 in DNA: TGCGCCAGCAGCTTGGAACGACAGGGGGCGGGTTGGGTTCGGACAGATACGCAGTATTTT.

This clonotype was counted between two and nine times. The chain combines TRBV3-1 with TRBJ2-7, with D unresolved. Germline-derived CDR1 and CDR2 are LGHDT and YNNKEL (reference sequence). Between the trimmed V and J ends, which lost 0 bases and 4 bases, there was a span of 13 bases. The CDR3 contains 15 residues. CDR3 residues: CASSQDSQKLYEQYF. The CDR3 region has the DNA TGTGCCAGCAGCCAAGATTCGCAGAAACTATACGAGCAGTACTTC.

The chain uses TRBV10-3 and TRBJ2-2; tentative D call: TRBD2 (5 bases). This CDR3 has 13 residues. Trimming left V 8 bases short and J 6 bases short, with 13 bases between. Germline V gives CDR1 ENHRY, CDR2 SYGVKD. CDR3 sequence reads: CAISGNESGELFF. The CDR3 DNA sequence: TGTGCCATCTCGGGAAATGAGTCCGGGGAGCTGTTTTTT.

This clonotype has at least ten counts. The chain links TRBV15 to TRBJ2-1, with D perhaps matching TRBD1 or TRBD2 (5 bases each). V lost 4 bases and J lost 9, with 16 bases in between. Germline V gives CDR1 LNHNV, CDR2 YYDKDF (reference sequence). CDR3 length: 14 residues. DNA of the CDR3: TGTGCCACCAGCACAACAAGGGGTGGACTTGAGCAGTTCTTC. Translation: CATSTTRGGLEQFF.

This CDR3 is CASRTGFSTDTQYF. CDR3 bases: TGTGCCAGCAGGACAGGGTTTAGCACAGATACGCAGTATTTT. The chain employs TRBV5-5 and TRBJ2-3; 7 nucleotides line up with TRBD1. Germline V gives CDR1 SGHKS, CDR2 YYEKEE (reference sequence). With V trimmed by 5 bases and J by 0 bases, 3 bases remained unmatched. The CDR3 is 14 amino acids.

This clonotype was detected ten times or more. The chain uses TRBV9 and TRBJ2-1; 9 bases map to TRBD2. The CDR3 totals 14 residues. CDR1 is SGDLS and CDR2 is YYNGEE in the germline V gene. The junction had 5 bases not matched to a gene; V was cut back by 0 bases and J by 10 bases. CDR3 sequence (DNA): TGTGCCAGCAGCGTAGGTAGCGGGAGCGGCGAGCAGTTCTTC. It translates to CASSVGSGSGEQFF.

This rearrangement joins TRBV15 to TRBJ2-3, with D hard to call. Germline V gene data show CDR1 as LNHNV and CDR2 as YYDKDF (reference sequence). Trimming stripped 0 bases from V and 14 bases from J, with 21 bases between. The CDR3 has 15 amino acids. CDR3 nucleotides: TGTGCCACCAGCAGAGATGCGGCATACGGACCCAGGCTGTATTTT. Translated, it gives CATSRDAAYGPRLYF.

This clonotype was seen at least ten times. The rearrangement uses TRBV29-1 and TRBJ2-3; D ambiguous. This CDR3 is 13 amino acids long. CDR1 and CDR2 (germline): SQVTM, ANQGSEA. Trimming shortened V by 0 bases and J by 2 bases, and 6 bases separated the two germline ends. In DNA form, the CDR3 reads TGCAGCGTTGAAGAGCGGCTCACAGATACGCAGTATTTT. This translates into CSVEERLTDTQYF.

J is TRBJ2-2 and V is TRBV6-1; TRBD2 matches 13 bases. This CDR3 contains 15 residues. The V gene's germline CDR1 is MNHNS and CDR2 SASEGT. The V gene end was trimmed by 5 bases and the J gene end by 5 bases; junction bases not matched to a gene: 2. The CDR3 loop reads CASSRGLAGTGELFF. CDR3 DNA sequence: TGTGCCAGCAGTAGGGGACTAGCGGGGACCGGGGAGCTGTTTTTT.

This clonotype was counted ten times or more. The chain joins TRBV2 to TRBJ1-6; D is unresolved. This CDR3 has 13 amino acids. CDR1 is SNHLY, CDR2 FYNNEI, per germline. Trimming pared 3 bases from V and 7 bases from J, leaving 7 bases between. CDR3 amino acids: CASSEGSNSPLHF. DNA for the CDR3: TGTGCCAGCAGTGAGGGCAGCAATTCACCCCTCCACTTT.

At least ten counts were recorded for this clonotype. CDR3 nucleotide sequence: TGCGCCAGCAGTCTAGGACTAGGCTTTTACAATGAGCAGTTCTTC. As protein: CASSLGLGFYNEQFF. V is TRBV4-1 and J is TRBJ2-1; TRBD2 matches at 7 bases. CDR1 is MGHRA and CDR2 is YSYEKL in the germline V gene. After removal of 6 bases from V and 4 bases from J, the junction contained 9 bases not matched to a gene. The CDR3 totals 15 residues.

The chain combines TRBV5-1 with TRBJ2-5, with 9 bases lining up with TRBD2. The CDR3 is made up of 14 amino acids. The germline CDR1 and CDR2 sequences are SGHRS and YFSETQ. V lost 5 bases, J lost 5 bases, and 7 bases stayed unmatched. CDR3 bases: TGCGCCAGCAGTGGTAGCGGGAGAGATGAGACCCAGTACTTC. It specifies CASSGSGRDETQYF.

The CDR3 here is CAWSPGTQETQYF. CDR3 sequence (DNA): TGTGCCTGGAGTCCCGGGACCCAAGAGACCCAGTACTTC. The chain is built from TRBV30 and TRBJ2-5; D tentatively fits TRBD1 or TRBD2 (5 bases each). The ends were cut back, 2 bases at V and 1 base at J, with 8 bases in the middle. The CDR3 sequence is 13 residues long. Per the germline V gene, CDR1 is GTSNPN and CDR2 is SVGIG (reference sequence).